The 2 T cell receptor beta chains below all came from one sample that was sequenced in a study of T cells and Merkel cell carcinoma outcomes. The assay was immunoSEQ multiplex PCR, and TCRdb's table has in-frame clones only and misses some. The sample includes 5,000 to 7,500 clones, about 77% of them seen just once. Input material: tumor tissue from Merkel cell carcinoma. These receptors originate from a human donor with Merkel cell carcinoma. Some clones in this sample may be carry-over from other donors' samples.

This clone was seen only a few times. This chain joins TRBV6-5 and TRBJ2-1; 10 nucleotides match TRBD1. V shed 2 bases and J 7 bases; nucleotides not matched to a gene: 5. From germline, CDR1 is MNHEY and CDR2 SVGAGI. The CDR3 spans 15 residues. CDR3 bases: TGTGCCAGCAGTTACGACAGGGGGCCGGGGAATGAGCAGTTCTTC. Protein sequence: CASSYDRGPGNEQFF.

On this clone: A read error may account for a junction end that differs from germline. The chain is built from TRBV4-1 and TRBJ2-5; 7 nucleotides line up with TRBD2. This CDR3 contains 15 residues. Germline CDR1 reads MGHRA; CDR2 reads YSYEKL. As DNA, the CDR3 is TGCGCCAACAGCCGCCAGTCGAGCGGGAAAGAGACCCAGTACTTC. This encodes CANSRQSSGKETQYF.